The TCR beta chain described here comes from a study of cytomegalovirus exposure and HLA in healthy donors. In the study overall: An early data release held approximately 85 million unique TCRs from HLA-typed donors. Study results and limitations: After further analysis at a later stage, under 20,000 TCR beta sequences were associated with HLA alleles at 0.05 false discovery rate. In a later analysis, a missense DCLRE1C variant was linked to TCR beta V- and J-gene trimming.

PCR employed 60 Vbeta and 13 Jbeta primers. Libraries were prepared by immunoSEQ multiplex PCR; TCRdb keeps only in-frame clonotypes and omits some of them. The sample consists of some 130,000 clones, around three quarters of them appearing once. In regard to this clone: The antigen is not known.

Material for sequencing was PBMCs. The clonotype comes from a man between 35 and 55 years old in good health and CMV-seropositive.

The CDR3 loop is CASSIVAGAGANVLTF. The CDR3 DNA follows: TGTGCCAGTAGTATAGTTGCAGGGGCCGGGGCCAACGTCCTGACTTTC. The chain carries TRBV19 and TRBJ2-6, with D perhaps TRBD1 (6 bases). Germline assignment: CDR1 LNHDA and CDR2 SQIVND (reference sequence). This CDR3 region has 16 residues. V shed 1 base and J shed 4 bases, with 11 bases lying between them.